The clone carrying this TCR beta chain was observed many times. Its antigen is not known. Template switching introduced a universal primer site, and the cDNA bore unique molecular identifiers. TCRdb reprocessed the 5' RACE reads via MiXCR and lists one record per CDR3 protein. The sample includes 200,000 to 250,000 distinct CDR3 sequences, 7% seen only once; the top ten take 3% to 4.5%. The germline V gene encodes CDR1 MNHEY and CDR2 SVGAGI. Trimming cost V 7 bases and J 5 bases, with 9 bases left between them. The CDR3 length is 12 residues. This sample was taken from a study of identical twins. Whole-study results and caveats: Twins showed weaker excess sharing in their beta out-of-frame sequences. Beta clonotypes that were abundant in cord blood contained fewer insertions, a pattern absent from memory repertoires. The analysis was cross-sectional rather than longitudinal within donors.

The data also belong to a second study, concerning yellow fever vaccine responses in identical twins.

The clonotype was recovered from a woman aged 18-35 years in good health. Sequenced input: memory (CD45RO+) T cells sorted from blood. The chain links TRBV6-5 to TRBJ2-1, with D unclear. CDR3 residues: CASTDRNNEQFF. In DNA, the CDR3 is TGTGCCAGCACGGACCGAAACAATGAGCAGTTCTTC.